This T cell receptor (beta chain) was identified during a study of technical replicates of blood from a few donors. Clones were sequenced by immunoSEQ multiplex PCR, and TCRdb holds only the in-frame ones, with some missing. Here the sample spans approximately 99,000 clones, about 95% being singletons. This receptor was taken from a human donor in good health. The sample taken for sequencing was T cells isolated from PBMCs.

The CDR3 DNA reads as TGTGCCAGCAACAGGGGGCGGGGAACAGATACGCAGTATTTT. This codes for CASNRGRGTDTQYF. This chain links TRBV25-1 with TRBJ2-3; 9 nucleotides line up with TRBD1. The CDR3 has 14 residues. Germline CDR1 reads MGHDK; CDR2 reads SYGVNS. The junction had 5 bases not matched to a gene; V was cut back by 7 bases and J by 3 bases.